These 11 T cell receptor beta chains came from one sample sequenced in a study of cytomegalovirus exposure and HLA in healthy donors. PCR amplification relied on 60 Vbeta primers (plus 13 Jbeta primers). Only in-frame clones appear in the TCRdb table, and some are missing; sequencing was by immunoSEQ multiplex PCR. The sample contains about 130,000 clones, roughly 75% of which appear only once. Input material: PBMCs. The source of these receptors is a woman in her 50s in good health and CMV-seronegative.

The rearrangement uses TRBV15 and TRBJ1-1; D might be TRBD1 (6 bases). CDR3 length: 14 amino acids. The germline CDR1 and CDR2 sequences are LNHNV and YYDKDF (reference sequence). The V and J ends lost 4 bases and 6 bases respectively, with 15 bases between them. The CDR3 region is CATSIGQKGSEAFF. CDR3 DNA sequence: TGTGCCACCAGCATAGGACAGAAGGGGTCTGAAGCTTTCTTT. Looking up the rest from reference TRBV15 and TRBJ1-1 gives the full variable domain: DAMVIQNPRYQVTQFGKPVTLSCSQTLNHNVMYWYQQKSSQAPKLLFHYYDKDFNNEADTPDNFQSRRPNTSFCFLDIRSPGLGDTAMYLCATSIGQKGSEAFFGQGTRLTVV.

This clone was seen just once. V usage is TRBV21-1 and J usage is TRBJ2-7; the table calls TRBD2, which could not be checked here. TRBV21-1 is a recognized pseudogene. The CDR3 sequence is 11 residues long. The DNA for the CDR3 is TGTGCCAGCAGCACGTATGACGAGCAGTACTTC. Amino acids: CASSTYDEQYF.

V is TRBV25-1 and J is TRBJ2-3, with TRBD1 identical over 8 bases. CDR1 MGHDK and CDR2 SYGVNS come from the germline V gene. J was trimmed by 6 bases and V by 3 bases; bases with no gene match: 5. The CDR3 covers 14 residues. The CDR3 is CASSDWTGTDTQYF. The CDR3 DNA sequence: TGTGCCAGCAGTGACTGGACAGGGACGGATACGCAGTATTTT. The entire variable domain, with the rest obtained from reference TRBV25-1 and TRBJ2-3, is as follows: EADIYQTPRYLVIGTGKKITLECSQTMGHDKMYWYQQDPGMELHLIHYSYGVNSTEKGDLSSESTVSRIRTEHFPLTLESARPSHTSQYLCASSDWTGTDTQYFGPGTRLTVL.

The gene calls are TRBV27 and TRBJ1-3; possibly TRBD1 for D (6 bases). The V end was cut by 7 bases, the J end by 4 bases, with 20 bases between. CDR1 is MNHEY and CDR2 is SMNVEV in the germline V gene (reference sequence). The CDR3 loop spans 16 amino acids. CDR3 sequence: CASMAITGNSGNTIYF. The CDR3 DNA reads TGTGCCAGCATGGCCATCACAGGGAATTCCGGAAACACCATATATTTT.

The chain carries TRBV27 and TRBJ2-1; 9 bases fit TRBD1. CDR1 and CDR2 from the germline V gene are MNHEY and SMNVEV (reference sequence). The ends lost 6 bases at V and 4 bases at J; junction bases unmatched: 4. This CDR3 has 14 amino acids. This CDR3 reads CASSRDRVYNEQFF. CDR3 DNA sequence: TGTGCCAGCAGCCGGGACAGGGTTTACAATGAGCAGTTCTTC.

This sequence joins TRBV27 and TRBJ2-1, with TRBD2 matching over 12 bases. With V trimmed by 7 bases and J by 8 bases, 12 bases remained unmatched. Germline loops: CDR1 MNHEY, CDR2 SMNVEV (reference sequence). The CDR3 loop spans 16 amino acids. CDR3 sequence: CASKPSPGLAGYEQFF. As DNA, the CDR3 is TGTGCCAGCAAACCTTCCCCGGGACTAGCGGGCTATGAGCAGTTCTTC.

The V call is TRBV27, the J call TRBJ2-7; TRBD1 is a possible D gene (6 bases). The CDR3 is made up of 13 amino acids. Germline CDR1 MNHEY, CDR2 SMNVEV (reference sequence). The V end lost 4 bases, the J end lost 6 bases, and 13 bases lay between the germline ends. Here the CDR3 DNA reads TGTGCCAGCAGTTACGGCAGGGGCGGCGAGCAGTACTTC. This translates into CASSYGRGGEQYF.

The rearrangement links TRBV7-2 to TRBJ2-7, with 12 bases identical to TRBD2. Losses at the gene ends were 3 bases for V and 6 bases for J; bases not matched to a gene: 3. Per germline, CDR1 SGHTA and CDR2 FQGNSA. This CDR3 region has 14 residues. As DNA, the CDR3 is TGTGCCAGCAGCTTTCCGGGACTAGCGGGCGAGCAGTACTTC. Translated: CASSFPGLAGEQYF.

This CDR3 reads CATSRIEFRGLYGYTF. CDR3 bases: TGTGCCACCAGCAGAATAGAGTTTCGGGGACTCTATGGCTACACCTTC. This rearrangement joins TRBV15 to TRBJ1-2, with D possibly being TRBD1 (5 bases). V shed 2 bases and J shed 4 bases, with 17 bases lying between them. Germline-derived CDR1 and CDR2 are LNHNV and YYDKDF (reference sequence). CDR3 length: 16 amino acids.

In regard to this clone: Other DNA sequences in this specimen translate into the identical CDR3. J is TRBJ2-5 and V is TRBV28; D not resolved. This CDR3 is built from 12 residues. The germline gives CDR1 MDHEN, CDR2 SYDVKM. V shed 3 bases and J shed 5 bases, with 7 bases lying between them. The CDR3 DNA reads as TGTGCCAGCAGTTTGTACGGGGAGACCCAGTACTTC. As protein: CASSLYGETQYF.

V is TRBV11-2 and J is TRBJ2-3; D might be TRBD1 (5 bases). CDR3 length: 16 residues. V shed 5 bases and J shed 1 base, with 16 bases lying between them. Germline CDR1 and CDR2: SGHAT and FQNNGV. CDR3 nucleotides: TGTGCCAGCAGCGTTCGACAGCCTGAGGGCACAGATACGCAGTATTTT. Translated: CASSVRQPEGTDTQYF.